This is a list of T cell receptor beta chains from one sample in a study of cytomegalovirus exposure and HLA in healthy donors. Sequencing was performed with immunoSEQ multiplex PCR; in TCRdb, only in-frame clones are kept and a portion is missing. The sample consists of around 120,000 clones, around 75% of them appearing once. Input material: PBMCs. These receptors all come from a woman aged 45 to 65 in good health and CMV-seropositive. CDR3s leave out the opening cysteine and the closing phenylalanine or tryptophan. A D gene is named only where the DNA matches it firmly. A clone size is listed for some rows: how often the clone was seen (once, few, many), or a class if it is expanded.

cdr3_aa clone_size v_call d_call
ASSSQGAGEAF . TRBV2 TRBD1
AINPGGLIRGANVLT . TRBV10-3 TRBD2
ASSPLQDSKETQY once TRBV18 .
ASTQIVAPQY . TRBV27 .
ASSARTGGAGAGNTIY . TRBV9 TRBD1
AIKQSVGRDNSPLH . TRBV10-3 .
ASSGRDRPNYGYT . TRBV9 TRBD1
ASSSRLGRTDTQY . TRBV7-2 .
ASSLASGVTNEAF . TRBV7-9 .
SAPDRAEQF . TRBV20-1 .
AWKGSGGLAKNIQY . TRBV30 .
ASSPRAGSYNEQF . TRBV4-2 .
ASSLTGGISEQY . TRBV5-1 TRBD1
ASSTDRGTYNEQF . TRBV19 TRBD1
ASRLSPGDEGSNQPQH few TRBV5-1 .
ASSQGHSNTGELF once TRBV4-3 .
ASTPLVGGTHEQY . TRBV4-1 .
ASSQAQLSQH . TRBV6-6 .
ASSKVAGGPSHEQY once TRBV19 TRBD2
ASSQDSRGPRIYEQY . TRBV4-3 .
ASSEGRGGRTQY . TRBV9 TRBD2
SVPNGGSRALWGYT . TRBV29-1 .
ASSETSPGDTQY . TRBV6-1 TRBD2
ASSLQTGRAGEAF . TRBV5-8 .
ASSKDSRRDYTWSGANVLT . TRBV5-1 TRBD2
ASSLGGGGETQY once TRBV11-2 TRBD2
ASSLPGYGYT . TRBV11-3 .
ASSLERQETQY once TRBV5-1 .
ASTGQRENYGYT . TRBV23-1 TRBD1
ASSLSKGGDYDTDTQY . TRBV7-9 .
ASSLARVDNSPLH . TRBV5-8 .
ASSPQTGATNEKLF . TRBV18 .
ASSFRGSYEQY . TRBV11-3 .
ASRDNGNTIY . TRBV2 .
ASRQIQGYNSPLH few TRBV2 .
ASSLRARVGYEKLF . TRBV7-8 .
ASSSGVQETQY few TRBV5-1 .
ASSDRVNSGNTIY . TRBV4-2 TRBD1
ASSYRQDEQY . TRBV4-2 .
ASSPEGLLYEQY . TRBV2 .
ASSVGGPEAF once TRBV9 .